This T cell receptor beta chain is from a study of Ad26.COV2.S vaccination and SARS-CoV-2 variants. Study context: The vaccine Ad26.COV2.S was put into the muscle once, or twice with 56 days between. Study-level points and caveats: Breadth of non-spike TCRs did not differ between vaccinees and placebo recipients.

The sample's treatment: around 19 received Ad26.COV2.S at low or high dose, single or two shots; several received placebo; per-sample allocation not given. The samples date from day 63 after the first vaccine or placebo injection. At a Boston site, the person donating was an adult of 18-55 years. The protocol was immunoSEQ multiplex PCR, while the TCRdb copy is restricted to in-frame clones and leaves out a portion. The table has some 370,000 clones, 83% seen once. As to this clone: Its antigen remains unidentified.

Per the germline V gene, CDR1 is SGHRS and CDR2 is YFSETQ. V was trimmed by 4 bases and J by 2 bases, leaving 15 bases between them. The CDR3 has 15 amino acids. The rearrangement joins TRBV5-1 to TRBJ1-1; unclear D gene. The sample was peripheral blood, taken in a trial of Ad26.COV2.S vaccine versus placebo. The receptor was derived from a person between 18 and 60 years old who received the Ad26.COV2.S COVID-19 vaccine or a placebo. The CDR3 DNA is TGCGCCAGCAGCGGCCTAGGACGTGGCAACACTGAAGCTTTCTTT. This encodes CASSGLGRGNTEAFF.